What follows are 20 T cell receptor beta chains derived from one specimen sequenced in a study of blood T cell repertoires in COVID-19. The table came from immunoSEQ multiplex PCR; TCRdb's copy has only in-frame clones and leaves some out. The data show 150,000 to 200,000 clones, roughly 86% seen once. Sequencing was carried out using peripheral blood. Source of these receptors: an older man with acute or convalescent COVID-19.

The chain is built from TRBV6-5 and TRBJ2-1; a weak D match, TRBD2 (5 bases). The CDR3 has 13 residues. V dropped 3 bases and J dropped 9 bases, with 12 bases sitting between them. The germline V gene encodes CDR1 MNHEY and CDR2 SVGAGI. CDR3 residues: CASSYNRGTEQFF. Here the CDR3 DNA reads TGTGCCAGCAGTTATAATCGGGGAACTGAGCAGTTCTTC.

The J gene is TRBJ1-1, the V gene TRBV19; the match to TRBD1 covers 7 bases. Trimming took 8 bases from V and 4 from J; bases not matched to a gene: 7. CDR3 length equals 13 residues. Per the germline V gene, CDR1 is LNHDA and CDR2 is SQIVND (reference sequence). CDR3 bases: TGTGCCAGTCTGGACAGGCGATCCACTGAAGCTTTCTTT. As protein: CASLDRRSTEAFF.

The chain uses TRBV3-1 (or the pseudogene TRBV3-2) and TRBJ2-1; TRBD1 matches 9 bases. Unmatched junction bases numbered 8, after V lost 4 bases and J lost 7 bases. This CDR3 contains 15 residues. From germline, CDR1 is LGHDT and CDR2 YNNKEL (reference sequence). The CDR3 is CASSPYSGTGNEQFF. The CDR3 coding sequence is TGTGCCAGCAGCCCCTATTCCGGGACAGGGAATGAGCAGTTCTTC.

This clone appeared a single time. This chain links TRBV19 with TRBJ1-2; D remains unclear. The V and J ends lost 10 bases and 2 bases respectively, with 14 bases between them. CDR1 and CDR2 from the germline V gene are LNHDA and SQIVND (reference sequence). The CDR3 loop spans 13 amino acids. The CDR3 DNA is TGTGCCACTAAGTCCCGAGGGAACTATGGCTACACCTTC. Its translation: CATKSRGNYGYTF.

This clone was detected only once. V usage is TRBV5-1 and J usage is TRBJ1-1; 7 positions match TRBD1. V shed 4 bases, J shed 4 bases, and the junction held 7 bases outside the gene matches. CDR3 length equals 14 residues. CDR1 SGHRS and CDR2 YFSETQ come from the germline V gene. The CDR3 reads CASSAQGVGTEAFF. CDR3 nucleotides: TGCGCCAGCAGCGCCCAGGGGGTGGGCACTGAAGCTTTCTTT.

The rearrangement joins TRBV7-2 to TRBJ2-7; D is unresolved. This CDR3 is 14 amino acids long. Germline V CDR1 and CDR2: SGHTA, FQGNSA. The V end was cut by 0 bases, the J end by 3 bases, with 9 bases between. CDR3 region: CASSLAKHLYEQYF. Here the CDR3 DNA reads TGTGCCAGCAGCTTAGCGAAACACCTCTACGAGCAGTACTTC. Supplemented by reference TRBV7-2 and TRBJ2-7, the full variable domain reads GAGVSQSPSNKVTEKGKDVELRCDPISGHTALYWYRQSLGQGLEFLIYFQGNSAPDKSGLPSDRFSAERTGGSVSTLTIQRTQQEDSAVYLCASSLAKHLYEQYFGPGTRLTVT.

This chain links TRBV2 with TRBJ2-3, with a weak D call TRBD1 (5 bases). Germline assignment: CDR1 SNHLY and CDR2 FYNNEI. The CDR3 spans 15 residues. Trimming left V 6 bases short and J 4 bases short, with 17 bases between. CDR3 amino acids: CASSQEDQGADTQYF. The CDR3 DNA follows: TGTGCCAGCAGCCAAGAGGATCAGGGCGCAGATACGCAGTATTTT. Drawing the rest from reference TRBV2 and TRBJ2-3, the complete variable domain is EPEVTQTPSHQVTQMGQEVILRCVPISNHLYFYWYRQILGQKVEFLVSFYNNEISEKSEIFDDQFSVERPDGSNFTLKIRSTKLEDSAMYFCASSQEDQGADTQYFGPGTRLTVL.

V gene TRBV2 combines with J gene TRBJ1-4; D gene ambiguous. The V and J ends lost 7 bases and 3 bases respectively, with 12 bases between them. The CDR3 extends over 14 amino acids. Germline V gene lookup returns CDR1 SNHLY and CDR2 FYNNEI. The CDR3 DNA reads TGTGCCAGCAAAGTCCGAACAGCTAATGAAAAACTGTTTTTT. Translating it yields CASKVRTANEKLFF.

The gene calls are TRBV19 and TRBJ1-2, with TRBD1 as a possible D gene (5 bases). The CDR3 extends over 15 amino acids. The ends were cut back, 4 bases at V and 3 bases at J, with 15 bases in the middle. The germline V gene encodes CDR1 LNHDA and CDR2 SQIVND (reference sequence). CDR3 DNA: TGTGCCAGTAGTAATCGCGTAGGGGTGGACTATGGCTACACCTTC. It specifies CASSNRVGVDYGYTF.

The chain links TRBV2 to TRBJ1-4; D is perhaps TRBD1 (6 bases). Trimming stripped 7 bases from V and 4 bases from J, with 13 bases between. The CDR3 contains 14 residues. Per germline, CDR1 SNHLY and CDR2 FYNNEI. The CDR3 region is CASKAGALNEKLFF. CDR3 DNA: TGTGCCAGCAAGGCGGGGGCGCTTAATGAAAAACTGTTTTTT.

This chain joins TRBV7-9 and TRBJ2-3, with a possible D match to TRBD1 (6 bases). This CDR3 spans 12 amino acids. Germline values: CDR1 SEHNR, CDR2 FQNEAQ (reference sequence). Between the trimmed V and J ends, which lost 4 bases and 8 bases, there was a span of 10 bases. CDR3 amino acids: CASSWGQGTQYF. The CDR3, as DNA: TGTGCCAGCAGCTGGGGGCAGGGTACGCAGTATTTT. The whole variable domain, filled in from reference TRBV7-9 and TRBJ2-3, reads DTGVSQNPRHKITKRGQNVTFRCDPISEHNRLYWYRQTLGQGPEFLTYFQNEAQLEKSRLLSDRFSAERPKGSFSTLEIQRTEQGDSAMYLCASSWGQGTQYFGPGTRLTVL.

This clone was recorded only once. V and J are TRBV19 and TRBJ1-5, with 7 bases matching TRBD1. This CDR3 has 16 residues. From germline, CDR1 is LNHDA and CDR2 SQIVND (reference sequence). Trimming removed 6 bases from V and 4 bases from J; junction bases left unmatched: 12. This chain's CDR3 is CASRPGQVVLNQPQHF. The CDR3 nucleotides are TGTGCCAGTAGGCCAGGACAGGTCGTCTTAAATCAGCCCCAGCATTTT.

V is TRBV10-1 and J is TRBJ1-1; 7 nucleotides line up with TRBD1. Looked up from germline, CDR1 is WNHNN and CDR2 is SYGVQD (reference sequence). The CDR3 is 13 amino acids. Trimming cost V 10 bases and J 5 bases; bases outside gene matches: 10. DNA of the CDR3: TGCGCCACAACGACAGGGCTCGGGACTGAAGCTTTCTTT. It codes for CATTTGLGTEAFF.

The gene calls are TRBV7-2 and TRBJ1-1; 8 nucleotides line up with TRBD1. CDR3 size: 13 residues. J lost 8 bases, V lost 4 bases, and 6 bases had no gene match. The V gene's germline CDR1 is SGHTA and CDR2 FQGNSA. The CDR3 region is CASSYTGGVEAFF. For the CDR3, the DNA is TGTGCCAGCAGCTACACAGGGGGTGTCGAAGCTTTCTTT.

The chain links TRBV9 to TRBJ1-1; D is ambiguous. V lost 3 bases and J lost 0, with 12 bases in between. CDR1 is SGDLS and CDR2 is YYNGEE in the germline V gene. The CDR3 is 15 amino acids. The CDR3 nucleotides read TGTGCCAGCAGCGCTGTTGAGGGCCTGAACACTGAAGCTTTCTTT. Translation gives CASSAVEGLNTEAFF.

The V call is TRBV5-1, the J call TRBJ2-5; TRBD2 is a possible D gene (5 bases). The V gene lost 0 bases and the J gene lost 3 bases, with 18 bases spanning the gap. Germline CDR1 is SGHRS and CDR2 is YFSETQ. The CDR3 spans 17 residues. The CDR3, as DNA: TGCGCCAGCAGCTTGGGTTCGGGGAGAAAGAACGAAGAGACCCAGTACTTC. This gives the protein CASSLGSGRKNEETQYF.

This clone was detected a few times. This sequence joins TRBV28 and TRBJ1-5; TRBD1 might be the D (5 bases). V shed 8 bases and J shed 0 bases, with 20 bases lying between them. Germline CDR1 and CDR2: MDHEN and SYDVKM. This CDR3 has 17 residues. CDR3 bases: TGTGCCAGCGCGGGACCACTCACGGTATATAGCAATCAGCCCCAGCATTTT. This encodes CASAGPLTVYSNQPQHF. Full variable domain (rest looked up from reference TRBV28 and TRBJ1-5): DVKVTQSSRYLVKRTGEKVFLECVQDMDHENMFWYRQDPGLGLRLIYFSYDVKMKEKGDIPEGYSVSREKKERFSLILESASTNQTSMYLCASAGPLTVYSNQPQHFGDGTRLSIL.

The J gene is TRBJ2-3, the V gene TRBV27, with D tentatively TRBD2 (6 bases). V was pared by 4 bases and J by 1 base, with 12 bases between. The germline gives CDR1 MNHEY, CDR2 SMNVEV (reference sequence). CDR3 length: 15 residues. DNA for the CDR3: TGTGCCAGCAGTTGGGGACTCACGGGCACAGATACGCAGTATTTT. Amino acids: CASSWGLTGTDTQYF.

The J gene is TRBJ1-2, the V gene TRBV12-5; maybe TRBD1 (5 bases). The germline V gene encodes CDR1 LGHNT and CDR2 FRNRAP. Trimming shortened V by 1 base and J by 11 bases, and 11 bases separated the two germline ends. CDR3 size: 12 residues. The CDR3 DNA reads TGTGCTAGTGGTTTGGGCAGGGACTCGTACACCTTC. As protein: CASGLGRDSYTF.

CDR3 residues: CASSVRYGGNEQFF. The CDR3 region has the DNA TGTGCCAGCAGCGTGAGGTACGGAGGGAATGAGCAGTTCTTC. The chain recombines TRBV11-2 with TRBJ2-1; D possibly corresponds to TRBD2 (6 bases). CDR3 length equals 14 residues. Germline loops: CDR1 SGHAT, CDR2 FQNNGV. Between the trimmed V and J ends, which lost 5 bases and 7 bases, there was a span of 15 bases.